This TCR beta chain is drawn from a study of blood T cell repertoires in COVID-19. Study summary: Samples taken during acute and convalescent COVID-19 were collected in the United States, Italy and Spain.

The length of the CDR3 is 16 residues. CDR1 and CDR2 (germline): LGHNA, YNFKEQ. The V end lost 0 bases, the J end lost 5 bases, and 14 bases lay between the germline ends. Per the study methods: Cell counts per sample came from amplifying reference gene primers. This table comes from immunoSEQ multiplex PCR, and its TCRdb copy is limited to in-frame clones, with some not included. V and J calls and clone size are copied from that table; D and trimming were computed from the DNA. This sample has 80,000 to 95,000 clones; 89% occur once, and the top ten carry 3% to 3.5%. V usage is TRBV4-2 and J usage is TRBJ1-5; D perhaps matches TRBD1 (5 bases). The source of this sequence is a woman in her 70s with acute or convalescent COVID-19. Sequencing input: peripheral blood. The chain's CDR3 is CASSQDSGREDQPQHF. CDR3 nucleotide sequence: TGTGCCAGCAGCCAAGACTCCGGCAGGGAAGATCAGCCCCAGCATTTT.